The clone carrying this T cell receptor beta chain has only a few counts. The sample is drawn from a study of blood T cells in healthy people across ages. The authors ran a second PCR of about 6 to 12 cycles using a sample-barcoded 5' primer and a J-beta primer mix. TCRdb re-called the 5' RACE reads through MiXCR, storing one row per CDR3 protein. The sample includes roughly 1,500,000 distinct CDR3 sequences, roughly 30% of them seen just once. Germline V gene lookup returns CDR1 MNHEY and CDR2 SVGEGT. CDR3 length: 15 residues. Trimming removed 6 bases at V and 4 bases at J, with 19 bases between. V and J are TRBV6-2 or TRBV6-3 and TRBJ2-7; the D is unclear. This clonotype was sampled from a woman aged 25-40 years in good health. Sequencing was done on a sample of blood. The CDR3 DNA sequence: TGTGCCAGCAGCTTGGCCTTACCCGTAGGATACGAGCAGTACTTC. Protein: CASSLALPVGYEQYF.